One and the same sample provided the 10 T cell receptor beta chains below, sequenced in a study of cytomegalovirus exposure and HLA in healthy donors. Primers included in the PCR were 60 Vbeta and 13 Jbeta primers. TCRdb keeps only in-frame clones here, not all; method: immunoSEQ multiplex PCR. The repertoire holds around 140,000 clones, around 78% seen once, with about 2.2% in the top ten. Sequencing used PBMCs. These receptors all come from a woman between 18 and 29 years old in good health and CMV-seropositive.

CDR3 in DNA: TGTGCCAGCGCAATACTAGCGGGGGGGCAGACAGATACGCAGTATTTT. Translating it yields CASAILAGGQTDTQYF. This chain connects TRBV27 to TRBJ2-3; 13 bases agree with TRBD2. This CDR3 has 16 amino acids. Germline loops: CDR1 MNHEY, CDR2 SMNVEV (reference sequence). V lost 8 bases to trimming and J lost 3 bases; unmatched junction nucleotides: 8.

The gene calls are TRBV2 and TRBJ2-1; D might be TRBD1 (6 bases). From germline, CDR1 is SNHLY and CDR2 FYNNEI. Trimming stripped 6 bases from V and 10 bases from J, with 16 bases between. The CDR3 totals 13 residues. The CDR3 sequence: CASSRRGINEQFF. Here the CDR3 DNA reads TGTGCCAGCAGCCGAAGGGGGATTAACGAGCAGTTCTTC.

The chain combines TRBV25-1 with TRBJ2-3; 7 bases fit TRBD1. J lost 6 bases, V lost 1 base, and 7 bases had no gene match. The CDR3 has 15 residues. Germline loops: CDR1 MGHDK, CDR2 SYGVNS. The CDR3 nucleotides are TGTGCCAGCAGTGAATCAACAGGGGTGAAGGATACGCAGTATTTT. It translates to CASSESTGVKDTQYF.

As for this clone: The same CDR3 can be traced to other DNA sequences in this sample. The chain links TRBV4-1 to TRBJ2-6; 12 positions agree with TRBD2. Germline CDR1 reads MGHRA; CDR2 reads YSYEKL. The V segment lost 3 bases and the J segment 1 base; nucleotides outside the gene matches: 4. The CDR3 spans 18 residues. CDR3 sequence: CASSQPSGGASGANVLTF. DNA of the CDR3: TGCGCCAGCAGCCAGCCTAGCGGGGGGGCGTCTGGGGCCAACGTCCTGACTTTC.

The V and J genes are TRBV5-1 and TRBJ2-3; 7 bases fit TRBD2. Germline V CDR1 and CDR2: SGHRS, YFSETQ. The CDR3 is made up of 15 amino acids. The V segment lost 2 bases and the J segment 1 base; nucleotides outside the gene matches: 4. The CDR3 DNA follows: TGCGCCAGCAGCTTCGGGAGGAGTGGCACAGATACGCAGTATTTT. Encoded protein: CASSFGRSGTDTQYF.

A single count supports this clone. The rearrangement links TRBV4-1 to TRBJ1-5; the D gene is possibly TRBD1 (5 bases). Germline CDR1 reads MGHRA; CDR2 reads YSYEKL. Trimming took 2 bases from V and 6 from J, leaving 11 bases between them. The CDR3 extends over 14 amino acids. The CDR3 DNA reads TGCGCCAGCAGCCAACAGGGAACGGCTCAGCCCCAGCATTTT. Its protein product is CASSQQGTAQPQHF.

The chain uses TRBV21-1 and TRBJ1-5. TRBV21-1 is an annotated pseudogene. The CDR3 has 16 amino acids. This CDR3 reads CASSKGGPQSNQPQHF. CDR3 nucleotide sequence: TGTGCCAGCAGCAAAGGAGGGCCCCAGAGCAATCAGCCCCAGCATTTT.

The V gene is TRBV19, the J gene TRBJ1-5; possibly TRBD1 for D (5 bases). CDR1 is LNHDA and CDR2 is SQIVND in the germline V gene (reference sequence). The CDR3 spans 14 residues. V was cut by 3 bases and J by 4 bases, with 10 bases left in between. The DNA for the CDR3 is TGTGCCAGTAGTATTCAGGCAGGGAATCAGCCCCAGCATTTT. This translates into CASSIQAGNQPQHF. Variable domain in full (rest from reference TRBV19 and TRBJ1-5): DGGITQSPKYLFRKEGQNVTLSCEQNLNHDAMYWYRQDPGQGLRLIYYSQIVNDFQKGDIAEGYSVSREKKESFPLTVTSAQKNPTAFYLCASSIQAGNQPQHFGDGTRLSIL.

This clone has a handful of counts. The CDR3 region is CASRGEPGQGYYGYTF. The CDR3 DNA follows: TGTGCCAGCAGGGGAGAACCGGGACAGGGGTACTATGGCTACACCTTC. The rearrangement uses TRBV7-9 and TRBJ1-2, with TRBD1 matching over 10 bases. Trimming at V came to 6 bases and at J to 3 bases, leaving 10 bases not matched to a gene. Germline V lookup: CDR1 SEHNR, CDR2 FQNEAQ (reference sequence). The CDR3 is 16 amino acids.

This rearrangement joins TRBV6-1 to TRBJ1-1; 11 bases fit TRBD1. CDR1 and CDR2 from the germline V gene are MNHNS and SASEGT. The CDR3 is made up of 15 amino acids. Unmatched junction bases numbered 9, after V lost 7 bases and J lost 5 bases. The CDR3 here is CASTSPGQGETEAFF. The CDR3 DNA follows: TGTGCCAGCACCTCCCCGGGACAGGGGGAGACTGAAGCTTTCTTT.